The rows below give T cell receptor beta chains drawn from one sample of a study of cytomegalovirus exposure and HLA in healthy donors. Clones were sequenced by immunoSEQ multiplex PCR, and TCRdb holds only the in-frame ones, with some missing. The data contain approximately 240,000 clones, about 93% of them singletons. The sequencing sample was made of PBMCs. All receptors derive from a woman aged 18-29 years in good health and CMV-seronegative. The CDR3 runs from the conserved cysteine through the conserved F or W. The D gene is left open where the match is weak. Size is omitted from some rows. Given values are once, few, many or a class for expanded clones.

J: TRBJ1-2
D: TRBD1
V: TRBV18
size: NA
CDR3: CASSPLQGASGYTF
DNA: TGTGCCAGCTCACCACTACAGGGGGCGAGCGGCTACACCTTC

J: TRBJ2-1
D: TRBD2
V: TRBV27
size: NA
CDR3: CASSLLRQAGGAEQFF
DNA: TGTGCCAGCAGTTTACTCCGACAAGCCGGGGGGGCTGAGCAGTTCTTC

J: TRBJ1-1
D: NA
V: TRBV29-1
size: NA
CDR3: CSVEGDTEAFF
DNA: TGCAGCGTTGAAGGGGACACTGAGGCTTTCTTT

J: TRBJ1-3
D: TRBD1
V: TRBV6-5
size: NA
CDR3: CASRRDRPSGNTIYF
DNA: TGTGCCAGCAGGAGGGACAGACCCTCTGGAAACACCATATATTTT

J: TRBJ2-6
D: NA
V: TRBV29-1
size: NA
CDR3: CSVQYQGSGANVLTF
DNA: TGCAGCGTTCAATATCAGGGCTCTGGGGCCAACGTCCTGACTTTC

J: TRBJ1-1
D: TRBD1
V: TRBV7-3
size: NA
CDR3: CASSLAGGTGIKGPEAFF
DNA: TGTGCCAGCAGCCTGGCCGGGGGGACAGGGATTAAGGGACCTGAAGCTTTCTTT

J: TRBJ1-1
D: NA
V: TRBV10-1
size: once
CDR3: CASRADRNTEAFF
DNA: TGCGCCAGCAGGGCTGACAGGAACACTGAAGCTTTCTTT

J: TRBJ1-5
D: NA
V: TRBV28
size: NA
CDR3: CASSFLVSRPQHF
DNA: TGTGCCAGCAGTTTTTTGGTTAGTCGGCCCCAGCATTTT

J: TRBJ1-3
D: TRBD1
V: TRBV9
size: NA
CDR3: CASSMDRGGRNTIYF
DNA: TGTGCCAGCAGCATGGACAGGGGAGGTCGGAACACCATATATTTT

J: TRBJ1-2
D: NA
V: TRBV5-1
size: NA
CDR3: CASSSVESFSYGYTF
DNA: TGCGCCAGCAGTTCCGTCGAGAGCTTCTCCTATGGCTACACCTTC

J: TRBJ1-4
D: NA
V: TRBV7-6
size: NA
CDR3: CASSSKERANEKLFF
DNA: TGTGCCAGCAGCTCCAAAGAACGGGCTAATGAAAAACTGTTTTTT